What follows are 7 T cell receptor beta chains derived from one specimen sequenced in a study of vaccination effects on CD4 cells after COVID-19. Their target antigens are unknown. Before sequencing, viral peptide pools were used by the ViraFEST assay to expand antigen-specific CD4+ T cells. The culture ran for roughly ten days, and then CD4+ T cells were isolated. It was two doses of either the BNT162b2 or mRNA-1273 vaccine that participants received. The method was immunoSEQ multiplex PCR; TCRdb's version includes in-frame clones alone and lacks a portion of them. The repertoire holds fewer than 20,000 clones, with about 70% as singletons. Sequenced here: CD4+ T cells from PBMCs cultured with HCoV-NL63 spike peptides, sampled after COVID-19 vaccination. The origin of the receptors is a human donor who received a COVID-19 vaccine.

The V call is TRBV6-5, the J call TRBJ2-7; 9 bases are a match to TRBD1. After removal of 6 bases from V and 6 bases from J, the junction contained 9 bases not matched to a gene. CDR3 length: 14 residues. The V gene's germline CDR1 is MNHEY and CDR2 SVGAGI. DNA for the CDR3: TGTGCCAGCAGCACCGGGACAGGGAGGGCCGAGCAGTACTTC. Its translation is CASSTGTGRAEQYF.

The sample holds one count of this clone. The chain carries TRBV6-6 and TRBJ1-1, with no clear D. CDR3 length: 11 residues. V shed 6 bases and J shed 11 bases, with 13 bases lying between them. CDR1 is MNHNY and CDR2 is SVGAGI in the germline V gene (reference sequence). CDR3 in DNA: TGTGCCAGCAGCCCACCGGGGTGGGCTTTCTTT. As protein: CASSPPGWAFF.

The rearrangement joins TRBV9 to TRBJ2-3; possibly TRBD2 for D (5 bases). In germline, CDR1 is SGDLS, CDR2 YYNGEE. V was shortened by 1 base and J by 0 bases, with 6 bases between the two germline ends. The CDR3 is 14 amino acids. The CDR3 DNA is TGTGCCAGCAGCGTACGGACTAGCACAGATACGCAGTATTTT. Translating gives CASSVRTSTDTQYF. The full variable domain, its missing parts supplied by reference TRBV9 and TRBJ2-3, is DSGVTQTPKHLITATGQRVTLRCSPRSGDLSVYWYQQSLDQGLQFLIQYYNGEERAKGNILERFSAQQFPDLHSELNLSSLELGDSALYFCASSVRTSTDTQYFGPGTRLTVL.

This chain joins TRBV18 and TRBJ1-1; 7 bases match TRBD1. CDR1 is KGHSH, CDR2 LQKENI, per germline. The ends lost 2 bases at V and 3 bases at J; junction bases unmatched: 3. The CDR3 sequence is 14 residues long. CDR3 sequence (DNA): TGTGCCAGCTCACCAAGGGACAGCGACACTGAAGCTTTCTTT. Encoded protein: CASSPRDSDTEAFF.

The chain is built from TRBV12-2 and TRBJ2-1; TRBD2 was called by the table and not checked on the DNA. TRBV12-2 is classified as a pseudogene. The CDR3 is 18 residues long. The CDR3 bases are TGTGCAAGTCGCTTACAATTGGAGGGAGGGTTGGATGGCAATGAGCAGTTCTTC. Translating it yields CASRLQLEGGLDGNEQFF.

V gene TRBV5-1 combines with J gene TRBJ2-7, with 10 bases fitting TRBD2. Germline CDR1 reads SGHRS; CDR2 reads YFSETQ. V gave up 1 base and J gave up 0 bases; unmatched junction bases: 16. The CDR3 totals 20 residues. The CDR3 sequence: CASSLRTRVAGGFLSYEQYF. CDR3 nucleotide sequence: TGCGCCAGCAGCTTGCGAACGAGGGTAGCGGGAGGTTTCCTCTCCTACGAGCAGTACTTC.

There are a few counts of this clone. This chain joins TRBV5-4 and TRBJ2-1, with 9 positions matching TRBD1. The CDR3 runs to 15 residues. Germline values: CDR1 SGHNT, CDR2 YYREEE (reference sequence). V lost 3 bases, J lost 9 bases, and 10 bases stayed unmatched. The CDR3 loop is CASSSRDRVAGEQFF. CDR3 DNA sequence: TGTGCCAGCAGCTCCCGGGACAGGGTAGCCGGTGAGCAGTTCTTC.